A selection of T cell receptor beta chains follows, all from one sample in a study of early T cells in non-severe SARS-CoV-2 infection. From the 5' RACE reads, TCRdb called clonotypes with MiXCR, one entry per CDR3 protein. The data show around 80,000 distinct CDR3 sequences, with less than 15% seen just once and about 3% held by the top ten. Sequenced input: whole blood. These receptors were taken from an adult who was a healthcare worker with PCR-confirmed SARS-CoV-2 infection or an uninfected control (not recorded which). Each CDR3 is given with its conserved first and last residue. A D gene is named only where the DNA matches it firmly. Size is omitted from some rows. Given values are once, few, many or a class for expanded clones.

TRBJ2-5 TRBV5-1 NA few TGCGCCAGCAGCTTCGGAGGAGGGAGAGAGACCCAGTACTTC CASSFGGGRETQYF
TRBJ2-1 TRBV11-3 TRBD2 few TGTGCCAGCAGCTTACATGGAGCGGGGGAGGGTCCGAATGAGCAGTTCTTC CASSLHGAGEGPNEQFF
TRBJ2-4 TRBV11-3 NA few TGTGCCAGCAGCTTAGATTTTGGGGGTAGAGGGAACATTCAGTACTTC CASSLDFGGRGNIQYF
TRBJ2-6 TRBV19 NA NA TGTGCCAGTAGTTTGGTAGGCCAGGCCGGGGCCAACGTCCTGACTTTC CASSLVGQAGANVLTF
TRBJ2-3 TRBV3-1 NA many TGTGCCAGCAGTTCACTAGGCGCAGATACGCAGTATTTT CASSSLGADTQYF
TRBJ2-3 TRBV28 NA NA TGTGCCAGCAGCTCCGGGTCGGGGGTGCGCACAGATACGCAGTATTTT CASSSGSGVRTDTQYF
TRBJ2-7 TRBV20-1 TRBD2 NA TGCAGTGCTAGAGGATGGGGGGGCGAGCAGTACTTC CSARGWGGEQYF
TRBJ2-7 TRBV20-1 TRBD1 many TGCAGTGCTCCAGACAGGGCCTACGAGCAGTACTTC CSAPDRAYEQYF
TRBJ2-2 TRBV4-1 NA many TGCGCCAGCAGGCAGGGGAACACCGGGGAGCTGTTTTTT CASRQGNTGELFF
TRBJ2-1 TRBV6-4 NA many TGTGCCAGCAGTGACTCCTCGAATAATGAGCAGTTCTTC CASSDSSNNEQFF
TRBJ2-3 TRBV27 TRBD2 few TGTGCCAGCAGTGCGCCGGGACTAACCGTTGCAGATACGCAGTATTTT CASSAPGLTVADTQYF
TRBJ2-7 TRBV2 NA NA TGTGCCAGCAGTGTCCGGGAGCAGTACTTC CASSVREQYF
TRBJ2-7 TRBV7-9 TRBD2 few TGTGCCAGCAGCCAATACACGAGCGGGAGAAGCTCCTACGAGCAGTACTTC CASSQYTSGRSSYEQYF
TRBJ2-1 TRBV25-1 TRBD1 NA TGTGCCAGCAGTTCCAGGGGGAAAAATGAGCAGTTCTTC CASSSRGKNEQFF
TRBJ2-7 TRBV19 NA NA TGTGCCAGTAGCAGTTGGGCAGGGAGCAGCCACGAGCAGTACTTC CASSSWAGSSHEQYF
TRBJ2-3 TRBV5-4 TRBD2 few TGTGCCAGCAGCTTGGGACTAGCGGGAACGGCAGATACGCAGTATTTT CASSLGLAGTADTQYF
TRBJ2-1 TRBV29-1 NA many TGCAGCGCGAAGGGACTTACGGCCGACAATGAGCAGTTCTTC CSAKGLTADNEQFF